The rows below give T cell receptor beta chains drawn from one sample of a study of CD8 T cells in ankylosing spondylitis. TCRdb reprocessed the 5' RACE reads with MiXCR, giving one entry per CDR3 protein. The sample includes 200,000 to 250,000 distinct CDR3 sequences, roughly a tenth seen only once; the top ten take about 19%. Sequences were obtained from blood, either unsorted or a sorted T cell fraction (not recorded which). The receptor set was obtained from a male donor with ankylosing spondylitis or in good health (not recorded which). CDR3s include the opening cysteine and the closing phenylalanine or tryptophan. Each record gives: D gene, V gene, clone size, J gene, CDR3 protein, CDR3 DNA. The D gene is left open where the match is weak. Clone size is given for some rows only: seen once, a few or many times, or a class if the clone is expanded.

-	TRBV29-1	-	TRBJ1-2	CSVPDPRTANYGYTF	TGCAGCGTGCCCGACCCAAGGACAGCAAACTATGGCTACACCTTC
TRBD2	TRBV4-2	many	TRBJ2-1	CASSQESGGVLNEQFF	TGTGCCAGCAGCCAAGAATCGGGGGGGGTTTTAAATGAGCAGTTCTTC
-	TRBV3-1	many	TRBJ2-2	CASSQLGRTGELFF	TGTGCCAGCAGCCAATTGGGGCGCACCGGGGAGCTGTTTTTT
TRBD2	TRBV29-1	many	TRBJ2-4	CSVPSGAKNIQYF	TGCAGCGTTCCTAGCGGGGCCAAAAACATTCAGTACTTC
-	TRBV12-5	-	TRBJ1-2	CASGLSGGPSHGYTF	TGTGCTAGTGGTTTGAGTGGCGGCCCCTCCCATGGCTACACCTTC
-	TRBV15	many	TRBJ2-6	CATSRKAGANVLTF	TGTGCCACCTCACGAAAGGCTGGGGCCAACGTCCTGACTTTC
TRBD1	TRBV6-4	-	TRBJ1-5	CASRDGTGSQPQHF	TGTGCCAGCAGGGACGGGACAGGTTCTCAGCCCCAGCATTTT
-	TRBV15	many	TRBJ2-2	CATSRVYDTGELFF	TGTGCCACCAGCAGAGTTTACGACACCGGGGAGCTGTTTTTT
TRBD2	TRBV7-2	many	TRBJ2-7	CASSLVTSGVEQYF	TGTGCCAGCAGCTTAGTGACTAGCGGGGTCGAGCAGTACTTC
TRBD1	TRBV20-1	many	TRBJ1-1	CSAPEQGADTEAFF	TGCAGTGCCCCTGAACAGGGGGCGGACACTGAAGCTTTCTTT
-	TRBV10-3	many	TRBJ2-7	CAISYIQEGYEQYF	TGTGCCATCAGTTATATCCAAGAGGGCTACGAGCAGTACTTC
-	TRBV5-1	many	TRBJ1-5	CASSLYGTPRGVNSNQPQHF	TGCGCCAGCAGCTTGTACGGGACTCCGAGGGGGGTTAATAGCAATCAGCCCCAGCATTTT
-	TRBV6-1	many	TRBJ2-1	CASRRQAYNEQFF	TGTGCCAGCAGAAGACAGGCCTACAATGAGCAGTTCTTC